The clone carrying this T cell receptor beta chain appeared a few times. This record comes from a study of blood T cell repertoires in COVID-19. Study summary: COVID-19 samples, acute and convalescent, were from the United States, Italy and Spain.

Repertoires were generated with immunoSEQ multiplex PCR, while TCRdb's copy carries only in-frame clones and drops some. The sample contains 300,000 to 400,000 clones, approximately 88% of which appear only once. The CDR3 is 15 residues long. Germline lookup yields CDR1 SGHTA and CDR2 FQGNSA. Trimming took off 2 bases at V and 7 bases at J, with 14 bases between the two ends. Sequencing was performed on peripheral blood. The sequence came from a man under 40 with COVID-19, enrolled during active disease. J is TRBJ2-2 and V is TRBV7-2, with D perhaps TRBD2 (5 bases). The CDR3 region has the DNA TGTGCCAGCAGCTTACTTCGGGTGGCGGGCGGGGAGCTGTTTTTT. Translation: CASSLLRVAGGELFF.